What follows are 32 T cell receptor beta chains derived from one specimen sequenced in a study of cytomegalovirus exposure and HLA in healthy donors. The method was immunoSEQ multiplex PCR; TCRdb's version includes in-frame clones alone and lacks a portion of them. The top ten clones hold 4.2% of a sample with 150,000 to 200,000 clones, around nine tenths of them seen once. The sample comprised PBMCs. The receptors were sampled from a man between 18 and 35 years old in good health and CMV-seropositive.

CDR3 sequence reads: CASSQPEYNEQFF. The CDR3 nucleotides are TGCGCCAGCAGCCAACCAGAATACAATGAGCAGTTCTTC. J is TRBJ2-1 and V is TRBV4-1; D gene uncertain. Germline V gene lookup returns CDR1 MGHRA and CDR2 YSYEKL. V lost 2 bases and J 4 bases, leaving 6 bases between the germline ends. This CDR3 contains 13 residues.

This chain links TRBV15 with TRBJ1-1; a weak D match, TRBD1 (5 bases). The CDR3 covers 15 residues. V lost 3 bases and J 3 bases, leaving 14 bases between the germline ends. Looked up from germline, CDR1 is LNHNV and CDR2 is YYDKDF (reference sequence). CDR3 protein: CATSSDSPWDTEAFF. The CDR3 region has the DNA TGTGCCACCAGCAGTGACAGCCCTTGGGACACTGAAGCTTTCTTT.

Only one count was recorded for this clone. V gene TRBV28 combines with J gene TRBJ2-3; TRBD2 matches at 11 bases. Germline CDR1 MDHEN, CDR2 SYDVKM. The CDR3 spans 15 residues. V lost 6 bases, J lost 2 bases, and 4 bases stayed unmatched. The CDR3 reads CASRRLAGSTDTQYF. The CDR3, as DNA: TGTGCCAGCAGGCGACTAGCGGGGTCCACAGATACGCAGTATTTT.

CDR3 sequence (DNA): TGTGCCAGCAGTTACTCGACAGGGGGGTTCGGAAATGAGCAGTTCTTC. It translates to CASSYSTGGFGNEQFF. The chain links TRBV6-5 to TRBJ2-1; the match to TRBD1 covers 9 bases. Germline CDR1 MNHEY, CDR2 SVGAGI. CDR3 size: 16 residues. J lost 7 bases, V lost 0 bases, and 7 bases had no gene match.

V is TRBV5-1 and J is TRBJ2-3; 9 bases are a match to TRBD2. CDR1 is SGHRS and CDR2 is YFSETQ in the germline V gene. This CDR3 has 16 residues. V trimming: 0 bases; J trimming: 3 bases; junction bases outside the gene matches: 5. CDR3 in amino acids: CASSLEAGGGTDTQYF. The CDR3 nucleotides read TGCGCCAGCAGCTTGGAAGCGGGAGGAGGTACAGATACGCAGTATTTT.

CDR3 bases: TGTGCCAGCAGCTCCTTGGACAGGGACTACGAGCAGTACTTC. Translated, it gives CASSSLDRDYEQYF. The V call is TRBV7-6, the J call TRBJ2-7; 8 positions agree with TRBD1. The germline V gene has CDR1 SGHVS and CDR2 FNYEAQ. V trimming: 4 bases; J trimming: 3 bases; junction bases outside the gene matches: 5. The length of the CDR3 is 14 residues.

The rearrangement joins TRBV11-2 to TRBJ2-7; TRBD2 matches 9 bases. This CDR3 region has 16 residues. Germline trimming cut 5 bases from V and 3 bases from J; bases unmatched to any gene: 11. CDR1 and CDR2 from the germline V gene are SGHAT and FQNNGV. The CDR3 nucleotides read TGTGCCAGCAGCCTAAGAGTTCTAGCGGGAAGCTACGAGCAGTACTTC. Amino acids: CASSLRVLAGSYEQYF.

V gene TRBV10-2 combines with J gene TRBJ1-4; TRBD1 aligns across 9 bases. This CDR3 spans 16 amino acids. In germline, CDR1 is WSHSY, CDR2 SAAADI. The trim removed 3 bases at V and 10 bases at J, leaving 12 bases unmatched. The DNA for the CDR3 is TGCGCCAGCAGTGAAATGGGACAGGGCGCAGAAGGAAAACTGTTTTTT. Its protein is CASSEMGQGAEGKLFF.

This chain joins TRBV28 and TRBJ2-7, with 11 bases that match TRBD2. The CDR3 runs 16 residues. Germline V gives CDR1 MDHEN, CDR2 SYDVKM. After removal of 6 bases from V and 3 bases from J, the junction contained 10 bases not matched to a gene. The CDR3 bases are TGTGCCAGCAGGAGACTCGGGACTAGCGGAATCTACGAGCAGTACTTC. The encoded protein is CASRRLGTSGIYEQYF.

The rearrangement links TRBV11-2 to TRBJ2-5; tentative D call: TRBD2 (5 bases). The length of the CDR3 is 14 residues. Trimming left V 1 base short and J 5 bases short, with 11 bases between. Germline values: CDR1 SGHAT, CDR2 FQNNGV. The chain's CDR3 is CASSLGVSGETQYF. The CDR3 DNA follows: TGTGCCAGCAGCTTAGGGGTGTCGGGGGAGACCCAGTACTTC.

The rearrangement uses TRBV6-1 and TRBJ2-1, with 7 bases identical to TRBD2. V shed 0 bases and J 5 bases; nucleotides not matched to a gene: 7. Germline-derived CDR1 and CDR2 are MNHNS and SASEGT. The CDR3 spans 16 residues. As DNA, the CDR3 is TGTGCCAGCAGTGAAGCGTTAGGCGGGAGCCACAATGAGCAGTTCTTC. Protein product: CASSEALGGSHNEQFF.

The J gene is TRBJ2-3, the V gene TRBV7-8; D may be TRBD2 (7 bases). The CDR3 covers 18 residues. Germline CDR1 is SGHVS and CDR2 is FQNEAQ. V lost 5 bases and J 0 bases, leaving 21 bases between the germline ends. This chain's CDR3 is CASSPYRRGLSSTDTQYF. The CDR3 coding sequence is TGTGCCAGCAGCCCGTACCGCAGGGGACTATCTAGCACAGATACGCAGTATTTT.

The chain's CDR3 is CASSLSPYTGGEAFF. The DNA for the CDR3 is TGTGCCAGCAGTTTATCGCCCTATACAGGGGGTGAAGCTTTCTTT. The gene calls are TRBV27 and TRBJ1-1; 8 bases map to TRBD1. The CDR3 has 15 residues. V gave up 0 bases and J gave up 7 bases; unmatched junction bases: 7. Germline V lookup: CDR1 MNHEY, CDR2 SMNVEV (reference sequence).

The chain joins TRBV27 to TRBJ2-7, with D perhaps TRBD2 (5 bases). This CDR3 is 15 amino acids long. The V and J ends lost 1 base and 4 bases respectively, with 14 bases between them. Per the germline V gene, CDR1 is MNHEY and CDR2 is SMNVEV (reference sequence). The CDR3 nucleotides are TGTGCCAGCAGTTTATGGAGAGGGAGTGGGTACGAGCAGTACTTC. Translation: CASSLWRGSGYEQYF.

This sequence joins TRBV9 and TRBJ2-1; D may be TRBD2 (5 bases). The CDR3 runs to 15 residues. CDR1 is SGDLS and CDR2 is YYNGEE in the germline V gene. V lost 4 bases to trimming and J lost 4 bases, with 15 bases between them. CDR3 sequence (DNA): TGTGCCAGCAGCATTAGCGAGAACTTTTACAATGAGCAGTTCTTC. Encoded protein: CASSISENFYNEQFF.

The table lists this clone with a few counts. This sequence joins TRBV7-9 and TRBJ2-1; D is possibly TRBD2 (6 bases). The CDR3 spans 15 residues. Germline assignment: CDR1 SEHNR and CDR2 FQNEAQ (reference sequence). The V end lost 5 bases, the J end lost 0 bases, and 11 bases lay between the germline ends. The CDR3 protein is CASSPSDISYNEQFF. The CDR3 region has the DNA TGTGCCAGCAGCCCTAGCGACATCTCCTACAATGAGCAGTTCTTC.

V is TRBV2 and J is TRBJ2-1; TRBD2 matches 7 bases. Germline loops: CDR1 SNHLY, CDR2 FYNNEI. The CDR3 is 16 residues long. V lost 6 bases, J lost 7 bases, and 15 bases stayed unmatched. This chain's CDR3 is CASRSRGGGDGNEQFF. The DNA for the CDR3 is TGTGCCAGCAGGAGTAGGGGTGGGGGGGACGGAAATGAGCAGTTCTTC. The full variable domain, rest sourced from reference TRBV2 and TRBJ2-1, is EPEVTQTPSHQVTQMGQEVILRCVPISNHLYFYWYRQILGQKVEFLVSFYNNEISEKSEIFDDQFSVERPDGSNFTLKIRSTKLEDSAMYFCASRSRGGGDGNEQFFGPGTRLTVL.

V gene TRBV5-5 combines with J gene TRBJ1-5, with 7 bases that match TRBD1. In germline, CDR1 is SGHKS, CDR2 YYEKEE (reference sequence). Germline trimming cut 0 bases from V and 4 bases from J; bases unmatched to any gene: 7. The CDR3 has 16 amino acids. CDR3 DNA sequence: TGTGCCAGCAGCTTGGTGCCCCGGGACAGAAATCAGCCCCAGCATTTT. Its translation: CASSLVPRDRNQPQHF.

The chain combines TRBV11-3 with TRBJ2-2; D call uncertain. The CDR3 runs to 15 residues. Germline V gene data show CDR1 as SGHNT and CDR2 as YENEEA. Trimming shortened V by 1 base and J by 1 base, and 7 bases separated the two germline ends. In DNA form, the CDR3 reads TGTGCCAGCAGCTTAGCCGGTTTGAACACCGGGGAGCTGTTTTTT. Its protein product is CASSLAGLNTGELFF. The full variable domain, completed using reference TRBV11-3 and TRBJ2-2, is EAGVVQSPRYKIIEKKQPVAFWCNPISGHNTLYWYLQNLGQGPELLIRYENEEAVDDSQLPKDRFSAERLKGVDSTLKIQPAELGDSAVYLCASSLAGLNTGELFFGEGSRLTVL.

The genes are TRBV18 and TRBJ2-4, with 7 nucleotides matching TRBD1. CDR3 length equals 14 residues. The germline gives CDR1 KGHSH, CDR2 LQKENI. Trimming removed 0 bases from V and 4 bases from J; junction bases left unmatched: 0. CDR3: CASSPPTGKNIQYF. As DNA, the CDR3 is TGTGCCAGCTCACCACCGACAGGGAAAAACATTCAGTACTTC.

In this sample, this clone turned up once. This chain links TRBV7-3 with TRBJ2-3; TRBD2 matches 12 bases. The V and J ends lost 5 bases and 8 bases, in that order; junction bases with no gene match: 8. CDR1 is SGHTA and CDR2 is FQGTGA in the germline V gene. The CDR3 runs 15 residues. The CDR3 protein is CASSLGLAGSGTQYF. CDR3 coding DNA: TGTGCCAGCAGCCTAGGACTAGCGGGATCGGGTACGCAGTATTTT.

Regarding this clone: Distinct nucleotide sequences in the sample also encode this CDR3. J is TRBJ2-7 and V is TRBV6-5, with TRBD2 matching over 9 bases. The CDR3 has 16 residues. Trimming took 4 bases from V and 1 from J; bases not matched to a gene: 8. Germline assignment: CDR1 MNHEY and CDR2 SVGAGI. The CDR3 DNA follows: TGTGCCAGCAGTTCTGGACTAGCGTTATCGTCCTACGAGCAGTACTTC. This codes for CASSSGLALSSYEQYF.

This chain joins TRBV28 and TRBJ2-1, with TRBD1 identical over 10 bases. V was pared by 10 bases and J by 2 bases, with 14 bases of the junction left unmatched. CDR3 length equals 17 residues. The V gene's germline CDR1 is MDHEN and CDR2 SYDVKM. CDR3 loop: CATWDRGSLRPYNEQFF. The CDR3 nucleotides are TGTGCCACCTGGGACAGGGGTTCCCTGCGACCCTACAATGAGCAGTTCTTC.

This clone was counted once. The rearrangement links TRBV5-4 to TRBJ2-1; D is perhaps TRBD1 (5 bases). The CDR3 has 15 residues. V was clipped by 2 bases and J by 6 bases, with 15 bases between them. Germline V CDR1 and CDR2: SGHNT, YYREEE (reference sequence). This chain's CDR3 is CASSFRQGRSNEQFF. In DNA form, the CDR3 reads TGTGCCAGCAGCTTTCGGCAGGGTCGAAGCAATGAGCAGTTCTTC. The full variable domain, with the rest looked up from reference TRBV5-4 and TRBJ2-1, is ETGVTQSPTHLIKTRGQQVTLRCSSQSGHNTVSWYQQALGQGPQFIFQYYREEENGRGNFPPRFSGLQFPNYSSELNVNALELDDSALYLCASSFRQGRSNEQFFGPGTRLTVL.

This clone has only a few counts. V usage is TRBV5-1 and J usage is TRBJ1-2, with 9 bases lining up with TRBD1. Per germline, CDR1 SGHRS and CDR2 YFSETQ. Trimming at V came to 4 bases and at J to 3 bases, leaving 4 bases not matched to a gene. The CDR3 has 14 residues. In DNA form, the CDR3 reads TGCGCCAGCAGCCCCGGGGACAGGGACTATGGCTACACCTTC. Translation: CASSPGDRDYGYTF.

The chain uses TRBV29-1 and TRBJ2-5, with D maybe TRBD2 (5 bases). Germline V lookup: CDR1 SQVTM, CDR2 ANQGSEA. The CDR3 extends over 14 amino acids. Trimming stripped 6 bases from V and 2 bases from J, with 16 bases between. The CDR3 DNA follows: TGCAGCGTGGACTCCCGGCGGGTGCAAGAGACCCAGTACTTC. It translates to CSVDSRRVQETQYF.

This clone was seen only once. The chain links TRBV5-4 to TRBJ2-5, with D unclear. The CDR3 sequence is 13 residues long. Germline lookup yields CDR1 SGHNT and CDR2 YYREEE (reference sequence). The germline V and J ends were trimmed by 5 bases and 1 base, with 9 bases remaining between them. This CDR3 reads CASSWSLQETQYF. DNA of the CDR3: TGTGCCAGCAGTTGGAGTCTCCAAGAGACCCAGTACTTC.

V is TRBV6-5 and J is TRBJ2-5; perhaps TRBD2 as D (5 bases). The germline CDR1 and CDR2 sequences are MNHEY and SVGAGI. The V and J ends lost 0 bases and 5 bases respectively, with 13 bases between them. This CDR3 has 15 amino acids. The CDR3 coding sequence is TGTGCCAGCAGTTACTCCTCGGGAACCTCGGAGACCCAGTACTTC. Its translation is CASSYSSGTSETQYF.

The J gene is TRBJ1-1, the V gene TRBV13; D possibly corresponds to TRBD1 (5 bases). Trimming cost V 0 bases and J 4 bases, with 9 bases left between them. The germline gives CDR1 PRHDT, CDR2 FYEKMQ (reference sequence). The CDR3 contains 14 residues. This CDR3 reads CASSLGGASTEAFF. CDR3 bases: TGTGCCAGCAGCTTAGGAGGGGCGAGCACTGAAGCTTTCTTT.

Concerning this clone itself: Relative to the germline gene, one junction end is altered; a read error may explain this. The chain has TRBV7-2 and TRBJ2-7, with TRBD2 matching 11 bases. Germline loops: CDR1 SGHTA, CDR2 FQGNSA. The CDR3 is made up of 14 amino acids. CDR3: CASTRLAGSSEQYF. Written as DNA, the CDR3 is TGTGCCAGCACCCGACTAGCGGGGTCCTCCGAGCAGTACTTC.

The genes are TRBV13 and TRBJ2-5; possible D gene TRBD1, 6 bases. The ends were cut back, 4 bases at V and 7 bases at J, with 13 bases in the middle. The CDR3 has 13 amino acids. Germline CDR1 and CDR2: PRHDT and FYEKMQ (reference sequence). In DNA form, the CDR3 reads TGTGCCAGCAGCTCCCGACAGGCGGCGACCCAGTACTTC. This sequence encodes CASSSRQAATQYF.

The CDR3: CASVGVGGATYEQYF. CDR3 nucleotide sequence: TGTGCCAGCGTAGGGGTGGGCGGGGCGACCTACGAGCAGTACTTC. The rearrangement joins TRBV2 to TRBJ2-7; TRBD2 might be the D (6 bases). Germline V gene lookup returns CDR1 SNHLY and CDR2 FYNNEI. The CDR3 runs to 15 residues. V dropped 8 bases and J dropped 2 bases, with 19 bases sitting between them.